These T cell receptor beta chains were read from a single sample in a study of T cells in localized non-small cell lung cancer. The data were produced by immunoSEQ multiplex PCR, yet TCRdb's version contains in-frame clones alone and is incomplete. This sample has tens of thousands of clones; about 90% occur once, and the top ten carry around 1.1%. The sequenced sample was peripheral blood, obtained before any cancer treatment. Receptor source: a woman aged 35 to 75 with stage I lung adenocarcinoma. CDR3s include the opening cysteine and the closing phenylalanine or tryptophan. A D gene is named only where the DNA matches it firmly. The listing skips clone size in some rows; elsewhere it reads once, few, many or a size class.

clone size	D gene	V gene	J gene	CDR3 DNA	CDR3 protein
once	TRBD1	TRBV9	TRBJ1-1	TGTGCCAGCAGCCTGACAGGGGTTGGGACTGAAGCTTTCTTT	CASSLTGVGTEAFF
-	TRBD1	TRBV11-2	TRBJ1-1	TGTGCCAGCAGCTTCCGGGACAGGGCTGAAGCTTTCTTT	CASSFRDRAEAFF
-	-	TRBV5-1	TRBJ1-1	TGCGCCAGCAGCTTGTCCCTGAACACTGAAGCTTTCTTT	CASSLSLNTEAFF
-	-	TRBV14	TRBJ1-2	TGTGCCAGCAGCCCCCGGGTCGATGAGGATGGTGGCTACACCTTC	CASSPRVDEDGGYTF
-	-	TRBV28	TRBJ1-6	TGTGCCAGCAGTATCCCGGGGGCCGGCAATTCACCCCTCCACTTT	CASSIPGAGNSPLHF
-	-	TRBV5-6	TRBJ1-5	TGTGCCAGCAGCTTGGGAGTAGTAAGCAATCAGCCCCAGCATTTT	CASSLGVVSNQPQHF
-	-	TRBV9	TRBJ2-2	TGTGCCAGCACCGAGGACAGGAACACCGGGGAGCTGTTTTTT	CASTEDRNTGELFF
-	-	TRBV11-1	TRBJ2-1	TGTGCCAGCAGCTTAGCGGGGGGATGGAAGCAGTTCTTC	CASSLAGGWKQFF
-	-	TRBV7-3	TRBJ1-1	TGTGCCAGCTCCCACCCGACAGGTGAAGCTTTCTTT	CASSHPTGEAFF
once	TRBD1	TRBV6-5	TRBJ1-2	TGTGCCAGCAGTTACTGGGACAGGGGTAACTATGGCTACACCTTC	CASSYWDRGNYGYTF
-	-	TRBV6-1	TRBJ2-5	TGTGCCAGCAGCCGTGAAGCCCAAGAGACCCAGTACTTC	CASSREAQETQYF
-	TRBD2	TRBV6-5	TRBJ2-3	TGTGCCAGCAGTTACGTAGGGCGGGGGGGCACAGATACGCAGTATTTT	CASSYVGRGGTDTQYF
-	TRBD2	TRBV5-1	TRBJ2-2	TGCGCCAGCAGCTTGGACGGGGGGGCGAGTACCGGGGAGCTGTTTTTT	CASSLDGGASTGELFF
-	-	TRBV6-9	TRBJ2-6	TGTGCCAGCAGCTTGGCGTCTGGGGCCAACGTCCTGACTTTC	CASSLASGANVLTF
-	TRBD1	TRBV5-4	TRBJ1-2	TGTGCCAGCAGCGCAGGACAGGATGGCAACTATGGCTACACCTTC	CASSAGQDGNYGYTF
-	TRBD1	TRBV7-2	TRBJ2-2	TGTGCCAGCAGCCGAGACAGGGGGCCCGGGGAGCTGTTTTTT	CASSRDRGPGELFF
-	-	TRBV30	TRBJ2-3	TGTGCCTGGAGTGTAGGGTACAGCACAGATACGCAGTATTTT	CAWSVGYSTDTQYF
-	-	TRBV11-2	TRBJ1-1	TGTGCCAGCAGCTCATACAGGCCTCCTTCGAACACTGAAGCTTTCTTT	CASSSYRPPSNTEAFF
-	TRBD2	TRBV4-3	TRBJ2-2	TGCGCCAGCAGCCAAGATCTTGTGGGGCGGGGGTCCACCGGGGAGCTGTTTTTT	CASSQDLVGRGSTGELFF
-	TRBD2	TRBV11-2	TRBJ2-5	TGTGCCAGCAGCCCCCTCGGGGGGTTGCAGACCCAGTACTTC	CASSPLGGLQTQYF
-	-	TRBV4-1	TRBJ2-7	TGCGCCAGCAGCCAAGGAGAGCCGGGGGCAATCGGTGAGCAGTACTTC	CASSQGEPGAIGEQYF
-	TRBD2	TRBV4-3	TRBJ2-7	TGCGCCAGCAGCCAAGAGGGCTTACTAGCGGAGCAGTACTTC	CASSQEGLLAEQYF
-	-	TRBV19	TRBJ1-1	TGTGCCAGTAGTCTCGCGGGACACGCGAACACTGAAGCTTTCTTT	CASSLAGHANTEAFF
once	-	TRBV4-1	TRBJ1-3	TGCGCCAGCAGCCAAGATCCTGGAAACACCATATATTTT	CASSQDPGNTIYF
-	TRBD1	TRBV5-1	TRBJ1-1	TGCGCCAGCAGCCTACAGGGGGGTACTGAAGCTTTCTTT	CASSLQGGTEAFF
-	TRBD1	TRBV29-1	TRBJ2-1	TGCAGCGTGACAGGGTTAGCGAATGAGCAGTTCTTC	CSVTGLANEQFF
-	TRBD1	TRBV11-2	TRBJ1-1	TGTGCCAGCAGCTCTTCAGGGGGTAGGGGTGAAGCTTTCTTT	CASSSSGGRGEAFF
-	-	TRBV6-1	TRBJ1-6	TGTGCCAGCAGTGAATCATCGACCCCCGGGCCCAATTCACCCCTCCACTTT	CASSESSTPGPNSPLHF
-	-	TRBV4-2	TRBJ1-5	TGTGCCAGCAGCCAAGATCGAACTGCCCCCCAGCCCCAGCATTTT	CASSQDRTAPQPQHF
-	-	TRBV6-1	TRBJ1-5	TGTGCCAGCAGTGATAGATATCTTAGCAATCAGCCCCAGCATTTT	CASSDRYLSNQPQHF
-	-	TRBV6-1	TRBJ2-1	TGTGCCAGCAGCCCTGGACAGAAGGGAGAGCAGTTCTTC	CASSPGQKGEQFF
-	TRBD1	TRBV5-1	TRBJ2-7	TGCGCCAGCAGCCTAGGGGGCTCGGGGCAATACGAGCAGTACTTC	CASSLGGSGQYEQYF
few	-	TRBV10-2	TRBJ1-1	TGCGCCAGCAGTGCAGCCCTGAACACTGAAGCTTTCTTT	CASSAALNTEAFF
-	-	TRBV6-6	TRBJ1-2	TGTGCCAGCAGTTACTCGAGCGGCCACAGTAACTATGGCTACACCTTC	CASSYSSGHSNYGYTF
-	-	TRBV4-3	TRBJ1-1	TGCGCCAGCAGCCAAGACCGGGGGAACACTGAAGCTTTCTTT	CASSQDRGNTEAFF
-	TRBD1	TRBV27	TRBJ2-3	TGTGCCAGCAGTAACCGACAGGGTTCAGATACGCAGTATTTT	CASSNRQGSDTQYF
-	-	TRBV11-2	TRBJ2-7	TGTGCCAGCAGCTCCGGGCCCGAGCAGTACTTC	CASSSGPEQYF
-	-	TRBV29-1	TRBJ1-5	TGCAGCGTTGACCAGGGTTCCGAGCCCCAGCATTTT	CSVDQGSEPQHF
-	TRBD2	TRBV10-1	TRBJ2-4	TGCGCCAGCAGTGGGGGACTAGTGTTGTGGTTTAACATTCAGTACTTC	CASSGGLVLWFNIQYF
-	-	TRBV29-1	TRBJ2-1	TGCAGCGTTGAAGATTGGACGGACAATGAGCAGTTCTTC	CSVEDWTDNEQFF
-	TRBD1	TRBV6-1	TRBJ1-1	TGTGCCAGCACCGATAACAGGGACAGCACTGAAGCTTTCTTT	CASTDNRDSTEAFF
few	-	TRBV6-1	TRBJ2-7	TGTGCCAGCAGTGAGATGTTTGGACATACAAGCTCCTACGAGCAGTACTTC	CASSEMFGHTSSYEQYF
-	-	TRBV6-1	TRBJ2-5	TGTGCCAGCAGTGAAACGCTTTGGGGGTTAGAGACCCAGTACTTC	CASSETLWGLETQYF
-	-	TRBV5-8	TRBJ2-5	TGTGCCAGCAGCTTAGACCCTACCCGGCAAGAGACCCAGTACTTC	CASSLDPTRQETQYF